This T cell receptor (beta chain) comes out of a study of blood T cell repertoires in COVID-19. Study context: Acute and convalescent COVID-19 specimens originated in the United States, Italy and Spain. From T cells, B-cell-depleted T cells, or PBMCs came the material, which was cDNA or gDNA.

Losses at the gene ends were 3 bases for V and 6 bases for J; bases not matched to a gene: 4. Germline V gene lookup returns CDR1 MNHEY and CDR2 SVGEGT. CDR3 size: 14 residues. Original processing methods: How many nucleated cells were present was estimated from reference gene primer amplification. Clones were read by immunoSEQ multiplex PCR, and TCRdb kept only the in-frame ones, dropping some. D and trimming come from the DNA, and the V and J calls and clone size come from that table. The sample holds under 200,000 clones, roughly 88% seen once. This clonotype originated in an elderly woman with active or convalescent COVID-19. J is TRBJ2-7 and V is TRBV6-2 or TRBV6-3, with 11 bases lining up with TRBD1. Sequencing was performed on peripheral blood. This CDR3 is CASSYSGQGAEQYF. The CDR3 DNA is TGTGCCAGCAGTTATTCTGGACAGGGGGCCGAGCAGTACTTC.